Given below is one TCR beta chain in context. The sample is drawn from a study of cytomegalovirus exposure and HLA in healthy donors. Germline CDR1 GTSNPN, CDR2 SVGIG (reference sequence). The CDR3 runs 12 residues. Trimming left V 2 bases short and J 12 bases short, with 14 bases between. Vbeta (60) and Jbeta (13) primers were used in the PCR. Produced via immunoSEQ multiplex PCR; TCRdb's table is partial and in-frame only. Here the sample spans roughly 200,000 clones, nearly 80% being singletons. This TCR derives from a female donor in good health and CMV-seronegative. V is TRBV30 and J is TRBJ2-1, with D hard to call. Source material: PBMCs. The CDR3 loop is CAWSRKRFGQFF. CDR3 nucleotides: TGTGCCTGGAGTCGAAAGCGATTTGGGCAGTTCTTC.